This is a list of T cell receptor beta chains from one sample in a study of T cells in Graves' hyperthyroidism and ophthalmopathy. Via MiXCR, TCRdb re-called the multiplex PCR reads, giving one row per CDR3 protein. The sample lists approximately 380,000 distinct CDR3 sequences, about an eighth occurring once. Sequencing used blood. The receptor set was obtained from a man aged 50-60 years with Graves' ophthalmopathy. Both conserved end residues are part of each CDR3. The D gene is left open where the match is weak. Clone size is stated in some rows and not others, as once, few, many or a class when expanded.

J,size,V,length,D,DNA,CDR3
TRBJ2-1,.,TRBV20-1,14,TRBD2,TGCAGTGCTAATGGCGGGAGGGGAAACAATGAGCAGTTCTTC,CSANGGRGNNEQFF
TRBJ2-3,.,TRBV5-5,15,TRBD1,TGTGCCAGCAGCTCCACTACAGGGGGCACAGATACGCAGTATTTT,CASSSTTGGTDTQYF
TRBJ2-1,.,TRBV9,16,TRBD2,TGTGCCAGCAGCGTAGGAGGACTAGCGGGAGGAAGTGCGCAGTTCTTC,CASSVGGLAGGSAQFF
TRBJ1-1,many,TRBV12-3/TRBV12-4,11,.,TGTGCCAGCAGTCTCACAGGGGAAGCTTTCTTT,CASSLTGEAFF
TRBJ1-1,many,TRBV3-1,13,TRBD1,TGTGCCAGCAGCCACAGGGGGCATAGTGAAGCTTTCTTT,CASSHRGHSEAFF
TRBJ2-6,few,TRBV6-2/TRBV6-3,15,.,TGTGCCTGCACCAACGGAGGGGCTGGGGCCAACGTCCTGACTTTC,CACTNGGAGANVLTF
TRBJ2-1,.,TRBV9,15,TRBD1,TGTGCCAGCAGCGAGGGACAGGGGCTCTACAATGAGCAGTTCTTC,CASSEGQGLYNEQFF
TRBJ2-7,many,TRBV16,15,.,TGTGCCAGCAGCCAGATTATCGGACCCACTTACGAGCAGTACTTC,CASSQIIGPTYEQYF
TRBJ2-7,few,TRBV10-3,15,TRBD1,TGTGCCATCAGTGCCCCCGGGACAGGGGGCCACGGGCAGTACTTC,CAISAPGTGGHGQYF
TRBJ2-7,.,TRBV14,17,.,TGTGCCAGCAGCCAAGACCCTATTCTAGCGCCGTTCTACGAGCAGTACTTC,CASSQDPILAPFYEQYF
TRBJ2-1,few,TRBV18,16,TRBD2,TGTGCCAGCTCACCCGACGGGACTAGTTATAATAATGAGCAGTTCTTC,CASSPDGTSYNNEQFF
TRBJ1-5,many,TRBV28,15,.,TGTGCCAGCAGTTCAGGGGCCGTCGGGAATCAGCCCCAGCATTTT,CASSSGAVGNQPQHF
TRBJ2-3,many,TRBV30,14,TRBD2,TGTGCCTGGAGTTACGGGAGGGCCACAGATACGCAGTATTTT,CAWSYGRATDTQYF
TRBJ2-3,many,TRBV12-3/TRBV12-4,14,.,TGTGCCAGCAAGCCCGCAGCGGGCACAGATACGCAGTATTTT,CASKPAAGTDTQYF
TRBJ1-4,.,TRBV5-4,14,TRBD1,TGTGCCAGCAGCCGACAGGGGGCTGGTGAAAAACTGTTTTTT,CASSRQGAGEKLFF
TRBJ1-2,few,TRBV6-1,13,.,TGTGCCAGCAGCAGGGACGGACTAGATGGCTACACCTTC,CASSRDGLDGYTF
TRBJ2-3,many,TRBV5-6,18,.,TGTGCCAGCAGCTTGACAGGGGACGCTAGCGGGAGCACAGATACGCAGTATTTT,CASSLTGDASGSTDTQYF
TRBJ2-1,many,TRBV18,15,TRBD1,TGTGCCAGCTCAACAGGACAGGTCTCCTACAATGAGCAGTTCTTC,CASSTGQVSYNEQFF
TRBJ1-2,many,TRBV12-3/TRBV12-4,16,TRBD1,TGTGCCAGCAGTTTGGTCCCGAGACAGGGTCTCCATGGCTACACCTTC,CASSLVPRQGLHGYTF
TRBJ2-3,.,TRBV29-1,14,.,TGCAGCGTTGCGCAGGGTTTGGGCACAGATACGCAGTATTTT,CSVAQGLGTDTQYF
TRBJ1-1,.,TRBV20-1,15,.,TGCAGTGCTAGGGGGGGCGGGGGTGGGATCACTGAAGCTTTCTTT,CSARGGGGGITEAFF
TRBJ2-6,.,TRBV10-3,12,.,TGTGCCATCGGGGGAGAGGCCAACGTCCTGACTTTC,CAIGGEANVLTF
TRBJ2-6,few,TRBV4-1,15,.,TGCGCCAGCAGCCAAGGGGGAGCTGGGGCCAACGTCCTGACTTTC,CASSQGGAGANVLTF
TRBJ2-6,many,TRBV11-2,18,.,TGTGCCAGCAGCTTAGGTCCGGGACACGACTCTGGGGCCAACGTCCTGACTTTC,CASSLGPGHDSGANVLTF
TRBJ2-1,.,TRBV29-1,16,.,TGCAGCGTTGAAGAAGGGGCTAGCGATCCCTTCGGTGAGCAGTTCTTC,CSVEEGASDPFGEQFF
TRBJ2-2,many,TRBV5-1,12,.,TGCGCCAGCAGCTTGGATATGGGGGAGCTGTTTTTT,CASSLDMGELFF
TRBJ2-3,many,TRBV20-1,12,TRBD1,TGCAGTGCTAGCAGGGGGCTAGATACGCAGTATTTT,CSASRGLDTQYF
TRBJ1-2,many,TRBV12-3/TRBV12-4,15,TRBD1,TGTGCCAGCAGTTCGACAGGGGGCTTCGGCTATGGCTACACCTTC,CASSSTGGFGYGYTF
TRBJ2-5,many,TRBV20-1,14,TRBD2,TGCAGTGCTAGAATAGCGGGTGTCCAAGAGACCCAGTACTTC,CSARIAGVQETQYF
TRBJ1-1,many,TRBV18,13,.,TGTGCCAGCTCAAGTGACATAAGTCCTGAAGCTTTCTTT,CASSSDISPEAFF
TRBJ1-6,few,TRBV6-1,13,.,TGTGCCAGCAGTCCCAGGAGAAATTCACCCCTCCACTTT,CASSPRRNSPLHF
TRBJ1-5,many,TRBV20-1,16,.,TGCAGTGCTAGGGGGCAGTCGGGGGCCTACAATCAGCCCCAGCATTTT,CSARGQSGAYNQPQHF
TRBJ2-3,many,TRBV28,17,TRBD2,TGTGCCAGCAGTACTCCCCGCGGGACTAGCGGGAGGGATACGCAGTATTTT,CASSTPRGTSGRDTQYF
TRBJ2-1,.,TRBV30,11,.,TGTGCCTGGAGAGAGGGCGGCCGTCAGTTCTTC,CAWREGGRQFF
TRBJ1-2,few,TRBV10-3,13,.,TGTGCCATCAGTGAGCCGGGACACCCAGGCTACACCTTC,CAISEPGHPGYTF
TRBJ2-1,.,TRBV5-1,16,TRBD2,TGCGCCAGCAGCTCCGCTACTAGCGGGAACTACAATGAGCAGTTCTTC,CASSSATSGNYNEQFF
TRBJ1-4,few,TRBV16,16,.,TGTGCCAGCAGCCAATCGCGCGTTCGGTCTAATGAAAAACTGTTTTTT,CASSQSRVRSNEKLFF
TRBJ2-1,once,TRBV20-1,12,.,TGCAGTGCTAGGGGTAGGGTTAATGAGCAGTTCTTC,CSARGRVNEQFF
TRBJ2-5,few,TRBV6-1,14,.,TGTGCCAGCAGAAGACACAACGGAGGGGAGACCCAGTACTTC,CASRRHNGGETQYF
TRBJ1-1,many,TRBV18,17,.,TGTGCCAGCTCACCATTGTCCGACAGGCGGGTCAGGACTGAAGCTTTCTTT,CASSPLSDRRVRTEAFF
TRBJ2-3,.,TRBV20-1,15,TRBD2,TGCAGTGCTTATCCCTCCAGCGGGAGAAGAGATACGCAGTATTTT,CSAYPSSGRRDTQYF
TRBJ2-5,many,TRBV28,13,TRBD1,TGTGCCATTGCGACAGGGATGGACGAGACCCAGTACTTC,CAIATGMDETQYF
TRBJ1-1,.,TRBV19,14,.,TGTGCCAGTAGTGAAGGGTCCTGGGGGTCTGAAGCTTTCTTT,CASSEGSWGSEAFF
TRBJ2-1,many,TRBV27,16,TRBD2,TGTGCCAGCAGTTTACGGAGCGGGAGTATCCTAAATGAGCAGTTCTTC,CASSLRSGSILNEQFF
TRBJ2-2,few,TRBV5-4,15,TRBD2,TGTGCCAGCAGCTTGGCCAAGCGGGGGACCGGGGAGCTGTTTTTT,CASSLAKRGTGELFF
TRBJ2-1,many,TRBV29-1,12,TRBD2,TGCAGCGTTCGCCGGGGGGGCAATGAGCAGTTCTTC,CSVRRGGNEQFF
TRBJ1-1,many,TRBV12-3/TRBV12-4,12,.,TGTGCCAGCACTATTTATGGCACTGAAGCTTTCTTT,CASTIYGTEAFF
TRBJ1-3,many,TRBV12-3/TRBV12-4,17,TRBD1,TGTGCCAGCCTAAGCGAGACAGGGGCGTTCTCTGGAAACACCATATATTTT,CASLSETGAFSGNTIYF
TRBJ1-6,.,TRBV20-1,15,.,TGCAGTGCTAGCACCGACAGAGTTGGCGGTTCACCCCTCCACTTT,CSASTDRVGGSPLHF
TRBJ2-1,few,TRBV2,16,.,TGTGCCAGCAGTGGACTTGGGCGGGGCTCCTACAATGAGCAGTTCTTC,CASSGLGRGSYNEQFF
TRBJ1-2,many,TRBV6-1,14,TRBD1,TGTGCCAGCAGTCGAGGGACAGGGGGATATGGCTACACCTTC,CASSRGTGGYGYTF